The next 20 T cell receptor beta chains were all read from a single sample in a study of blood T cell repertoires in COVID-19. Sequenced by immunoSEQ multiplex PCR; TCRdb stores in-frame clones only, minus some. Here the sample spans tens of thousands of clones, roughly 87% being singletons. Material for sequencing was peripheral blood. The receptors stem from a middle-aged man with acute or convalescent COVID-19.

The CDR3 DNA follows: TGTGCCAGCAGTCGACACGACAGGGGCTGGTTCGAGCAGTACGTC. This gives the protein CASSRHDRGWFEQYV. The chain combines TRBV28 with TRBJ2-7, with 8 positions matching TRBD1. CDR3 length: 15 residues. The germline V gene encodes CDR1 MDHEN and CDR2 SYDVKM. After removal of 5 bases from V and 6 bases from J, the junction contained 12 bases not matched to a gene.

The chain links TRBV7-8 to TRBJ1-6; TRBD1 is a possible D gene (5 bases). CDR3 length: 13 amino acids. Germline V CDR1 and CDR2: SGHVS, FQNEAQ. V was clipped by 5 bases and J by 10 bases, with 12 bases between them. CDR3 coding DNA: TGTGCCAGCAGCCCACAACAGGAATCACCCCTCCACTTT. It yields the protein CASSPQQESPLHF.

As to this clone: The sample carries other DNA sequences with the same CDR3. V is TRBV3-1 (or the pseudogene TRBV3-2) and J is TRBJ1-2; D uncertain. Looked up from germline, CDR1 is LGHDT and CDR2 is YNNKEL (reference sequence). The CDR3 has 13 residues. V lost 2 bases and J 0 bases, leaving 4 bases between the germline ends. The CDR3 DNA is TGTGCCAGCAGCCAAACAGCTAACTATGGCTACACCTTC. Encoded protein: CASSQTANYGYTF.

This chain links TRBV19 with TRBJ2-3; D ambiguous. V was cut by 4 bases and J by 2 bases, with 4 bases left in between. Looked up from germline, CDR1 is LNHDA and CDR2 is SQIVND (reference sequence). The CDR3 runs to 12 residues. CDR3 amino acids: CASSTNTDTQYF. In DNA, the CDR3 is TGTGCCAGTAGTACCAACACAGATACGCAGTATTTT.

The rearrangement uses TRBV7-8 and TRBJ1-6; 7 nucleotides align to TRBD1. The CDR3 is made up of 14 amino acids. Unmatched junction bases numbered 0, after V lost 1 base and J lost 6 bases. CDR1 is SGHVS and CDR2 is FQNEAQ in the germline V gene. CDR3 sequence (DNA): TGTGCCAGCAGCTTAGACAGGGGTAATTCACCCCTCCACTTT. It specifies CASSLDRGNSPLHF.

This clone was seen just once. The CDR3 here is CASSFTTQRDYLPGNEQFF. The CDR3 DNA reads TGTGCCAGCAGTTTTACCACTCAACGGGACTACCTCCCCGGCAATGAGCAGTTCTTC. V usage is TRBV28 and J usage is TRBJ2-1; 7 nucleotides agree with TRBD2. This CDR3 has 19 residues. Trimming cost V 3 bases and J 6 bases; bases outside gene matches: 20. CDR1 is MDHEN and CDR2 is SYDVKM in the germline V gene.

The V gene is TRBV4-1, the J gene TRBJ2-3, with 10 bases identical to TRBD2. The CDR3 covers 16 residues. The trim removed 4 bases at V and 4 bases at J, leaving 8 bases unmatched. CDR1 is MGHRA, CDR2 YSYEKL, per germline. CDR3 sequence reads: CASSRAAGGQADTQYF. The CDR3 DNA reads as TGCGCCAGCAGCCGCGCAGCGGGGGGGCAGGCAGATACGCAGTATTTT.

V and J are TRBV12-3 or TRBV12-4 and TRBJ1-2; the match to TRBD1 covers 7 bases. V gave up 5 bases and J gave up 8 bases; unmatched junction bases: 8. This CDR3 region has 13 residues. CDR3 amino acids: CASSLHRGSGYTF. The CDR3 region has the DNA TGTGCCAGCAGTCTACACAGGGGATCAGGCTACACCTTC.

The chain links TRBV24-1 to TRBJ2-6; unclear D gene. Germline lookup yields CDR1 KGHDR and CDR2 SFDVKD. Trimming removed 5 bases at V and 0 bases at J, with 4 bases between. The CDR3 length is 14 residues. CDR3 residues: CATSGHSGANVLTF. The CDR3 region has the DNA TGTGCCACCAGTGGACACTCTGGGGCCAACGTCCTGACTTTC.

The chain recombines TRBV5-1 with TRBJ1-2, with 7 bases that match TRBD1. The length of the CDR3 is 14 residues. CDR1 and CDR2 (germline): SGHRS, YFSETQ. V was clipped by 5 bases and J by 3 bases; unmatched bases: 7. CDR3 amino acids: CASRRAGTDYGYTF. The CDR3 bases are TGCGCCAGCAGGCGCGCCGGGACAGACTATGGCTACACCTTC. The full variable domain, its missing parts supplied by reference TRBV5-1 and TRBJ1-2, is KAGVTQTPRYLIKTRGQQVTLSCSPISGHRSVSWYQQTPGQGLQFLFEYFSETQRNKGNFPGRFSGRQFSNSRSEMNVSTLELGDSALYLCASRRAGTDYGYTFGSGTRLTVV.

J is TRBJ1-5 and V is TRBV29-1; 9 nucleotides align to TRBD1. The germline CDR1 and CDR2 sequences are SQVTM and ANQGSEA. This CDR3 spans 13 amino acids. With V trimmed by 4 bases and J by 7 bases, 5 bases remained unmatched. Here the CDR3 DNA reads TGCAGCGTTGCCGACAGGGGGAACCAGCCCCAGCATTTT. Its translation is CSVADRGNQPQHF.

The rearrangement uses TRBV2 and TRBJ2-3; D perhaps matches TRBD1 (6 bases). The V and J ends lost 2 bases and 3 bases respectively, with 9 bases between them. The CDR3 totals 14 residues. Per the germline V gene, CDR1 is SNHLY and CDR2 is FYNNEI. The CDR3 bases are TGTGCCAGCAGTGAAAAGGGGGAAACAGATACGCAGTATTTT. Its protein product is CASSEKGETDTQYF.

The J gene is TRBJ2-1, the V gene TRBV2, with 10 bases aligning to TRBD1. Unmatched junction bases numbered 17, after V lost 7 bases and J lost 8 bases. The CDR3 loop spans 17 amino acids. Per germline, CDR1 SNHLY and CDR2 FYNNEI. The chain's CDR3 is CASKSYWTGGNGDEQFF. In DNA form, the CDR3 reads TGTGCCAGCAAATCCTATTGGACAGGGGGAAACGGGGATGAGCAGTTCTTC.

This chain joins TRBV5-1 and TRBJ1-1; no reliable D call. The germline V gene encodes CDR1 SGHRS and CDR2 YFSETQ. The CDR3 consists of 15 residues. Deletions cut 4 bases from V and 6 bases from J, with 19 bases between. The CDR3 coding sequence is TGCGCCAGCAGCCCCTTCGGGCCCCCGGAGGCTGAAGCTTTCTTT. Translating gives CASSPFGPPEAEAFF.

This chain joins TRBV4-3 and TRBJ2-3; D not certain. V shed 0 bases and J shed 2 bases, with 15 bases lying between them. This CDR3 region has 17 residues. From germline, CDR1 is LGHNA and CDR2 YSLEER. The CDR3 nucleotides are TGCGCCAGCAGCCAAGATCAGGCAGGCGATCACACAGATACGCAGTATTTT. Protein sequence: CASSQDQAGDHTDTQYF.

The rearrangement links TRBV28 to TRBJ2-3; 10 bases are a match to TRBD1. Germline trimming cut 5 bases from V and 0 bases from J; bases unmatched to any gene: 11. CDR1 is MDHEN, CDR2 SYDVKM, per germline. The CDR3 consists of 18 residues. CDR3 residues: CASSTRTGGSSSTDTQYF. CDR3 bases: TGTGCCAGCAGTACCCGGACAGGGGGATCTTCGAGCACAGATACGCAGTATTTT.

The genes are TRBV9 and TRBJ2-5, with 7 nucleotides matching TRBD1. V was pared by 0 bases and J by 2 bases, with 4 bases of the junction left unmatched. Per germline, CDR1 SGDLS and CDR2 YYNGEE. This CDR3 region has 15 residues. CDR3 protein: CASSVDRGDQETQYF. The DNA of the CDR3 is TGTGCCAGCAGCGTAGACAGGGGCGATCAAGAGACCCAGTACTTC.

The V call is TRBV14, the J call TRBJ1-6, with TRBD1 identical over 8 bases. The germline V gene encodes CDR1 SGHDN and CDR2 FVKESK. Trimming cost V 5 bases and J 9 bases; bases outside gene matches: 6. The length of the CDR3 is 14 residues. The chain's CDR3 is CASSSTGGGSPLHF. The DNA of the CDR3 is TGTGCCAGCAGCAGTACAGGGGGAGGTTCACCCCTCCACTTT.

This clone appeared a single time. CDR3 nucleotides: TGCGCCAGCAGCTTTTATACCAGACAGGCCATTAAGGGGGACGAGCAGTACGTC. Its translation: CASSFYTRQAIKGDEQYV. The chain links TRBV5-1 to TRBJ2-7; TRBD1 is a possible D gene (6 bases). V shed 2 bases and J shed 5 bases, with 26 bases lying between them. Germline CDR1 is SGHRS and CDR2 is YFSETQ. The CDR3 loop spans 18 amino acids.

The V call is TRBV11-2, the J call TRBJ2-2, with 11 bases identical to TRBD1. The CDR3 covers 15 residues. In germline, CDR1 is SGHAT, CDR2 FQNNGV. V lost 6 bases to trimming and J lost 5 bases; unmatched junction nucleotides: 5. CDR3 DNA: TGTGCCAGCAGGGGACAGGGGGTATATACCGGGGAGCTGTTTTTT. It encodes CASRGQGVYTGELFF. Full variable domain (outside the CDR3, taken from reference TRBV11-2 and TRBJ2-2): EAGVAQSPRYKIIEKRQSVAFWCNPISGHATLYWYQQILGQGPKLLIQFQNNGVVDDSQLPKDRFSAERLKGVDSTLKIQPAKLEDSAVYLCASRGQGVYTGELFFGEGSRLTVL.